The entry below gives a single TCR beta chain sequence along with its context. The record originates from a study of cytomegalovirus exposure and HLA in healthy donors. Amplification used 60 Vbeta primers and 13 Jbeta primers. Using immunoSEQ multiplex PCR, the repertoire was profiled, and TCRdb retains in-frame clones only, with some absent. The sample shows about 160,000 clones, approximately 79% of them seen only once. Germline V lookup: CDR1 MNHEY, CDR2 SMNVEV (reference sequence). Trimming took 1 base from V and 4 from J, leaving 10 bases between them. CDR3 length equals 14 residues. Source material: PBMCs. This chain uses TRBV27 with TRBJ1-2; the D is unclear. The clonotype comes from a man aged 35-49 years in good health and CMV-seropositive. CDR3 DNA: TGTGCCAGCAGTTTATTGGGCAGAAGCTATGGCTACACCTTC. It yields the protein CASSLLGRSYGYTF.